This entry lists 28 T cell receptor beta chains sequenced from one sample in a study of T cells in Graves' hyperthyroidism and ophthalmopathy. Amplified TCR beta CDR3 regions derived from RNA transcripts. TCR CDR3 underwent first-round RT-PCR with the HTBI primer set. TCRdb reanalysed the multiplex PCR reads using MiXCR and keeps one entry per CDR3 protein. The data hold about 260,000 distinct CDR3 sequences, with over 20% observed a single time. Sequencing used blood. These receptors all stem from a man aged 25-45 years with Graves' ophthalmopathy.

This clonotype has at least ten counts. V usage is TRBV30 and J usage is TRBJ2-7; 9 bases align to TRBD2. This CDR3 is built from 16 residues. Per the germline V gene, CDR1 is GTSNPN and CDR2 is SVGIG (reference sequence). With V trimmed by 4 bases and J by 5 bases, 15 bases remained unmatched. In nucleotides, the CDR3 is TGTGCCTGGACCGGTGGAAGGCTAGCGGGAAACCACGAGCAGTACTTC. Its protein product is CAWTGGRLAGNHEQYF.

The chain links TRBV20-1 to TRBJ1-6, with 8 bases matching TRBD1. This CDR3 contains 15 residues. The V gene's germline CDR1 is DFQATT and CDR2 SNEGSKA (reference sequence). With V trimmed by 5 bases and J by 9 bases, 12 bases remained unmatched. The CDR3 protein is CSASGQGEVISPLHF. In DNA form, the CDR3 reads TGCAGTGCTTCTGGACAGGGCGAGGTGATTTCACCCCTCCACTTT.

The chain carries TRBV20-1 and TRBJ1-1, with D tentatively TRBD1 (6 bases). The CDR3 extends over 14 amino acids. V was trimmed by 3 bases and J by 5 bases, leaving 16 bases between them. Germline V gene lookup returns CDR1 DFQATT and CDR2 SNEGSKA (reference sequence). CDR3 sequence: CSASLRGLGTEAFF. CDR3 nucleotide sequence: TGCAGTGCTAGCCTCAGGGGTTTGGGGACTGAAGCTTTCTTT.

This clonotype occurred a few times. The rearrangement links TRBV12-3 or TRBV12-4 to TRBJ2-5; D is possibly TRBD1 (6 bases). V was trimmed by 7 bases and J by 7 bases, leaving 16 bases between them. The CDR3 loop spans 13 amino acids. The CDR3 here is CASTLGHLRTQYF. Here the CDR3 DNA reads TGTGCCAGCACCCTGGGACACCTACGGACCCAGTACTTC.

Ten or more counts support this clonotype. The chain uses TRBV28 and TRBJ1-2; D not certain. The CDR3 is 14 amino acids. With 3 bases removed from V and 4 bases from J, the gap between germline ends came to 12 bases. Germline CDR1 is MDHEN and CDR2 is SYDVKM. The CDR3 coding sequence is TGTGCCAGCAGTTTTGGTCAGACTAGCTATGGCTACACCTTC. It specifies CASSFGQTSYGYTF.

Worth noting for this clonotype: Since a much larger clone is just one base distant, this may be a read error. The chain is built from TRBV15 and TRBJ2-1; 12 bases align to TRBD2. CDR3 length: 17 amino acids. Germline CDR1 and CDR2: LNHNV and YYDKDF (reference sequence). V lost 3 bases and J lost 7; bases outside the gene matches: 10. The CDR3 DNA sequence: TGTGCCACCAGCAGCCCTCCGGGACTAGCGGGTTTAAATGAGCAGTTCTTC. Its translation is CATSSPPGLAGLNEQFF.

The chain has TRBV20-1 and TRBJ2-5; 9 bases map to TRBD2. J was trimmed by 4 bases and V by 6 bases; bases with no gene match: 9. The CDR3 totals 14 residues. Germline V gives CDR1 DFQATT, CDR2 SNEGSKA (reference sequence). CDR3 amino acids: CSARWLAGLETQYF. CDR3 in DNA: TGCAGTGCCCGCTGGCTAGCGGGATTAGAGACCCAGTACTTC.

This clonotype has at least ten counts. As DNA, the CDR3 is TGTGCCAGCAGTAGTATGCCCCAGCCCCAGCATTTT. Translated: CASSSMPQPQHF. The chain links TRBV28 to TRBJ1-5; D is unclear. This CDR3 is built from 12 residues. Trimming left V 5 bases short and J 7 bases short, with 9 bases between. Germline V gives CDR1 MDHEN, CDR2 SYDVKM.

The CDR3 here is CASSPRQGADTF. The CDR3 coding sequence is TGTGCCAGCAGTCCAAGACAGGGGGCGGACACCTTC. The gene calls are TRBV28 and TRBJ1-2; 10 nucleotides agree with TRBD1. Germline-derived CDR1 and CDR2 are MDHEN and SYDVKM. With 5 bases clipped from V and 12 bases from J, the junction kept 6 bases outside the gene matches. The CDR3 has 12 amino acids.

The genes are TRBV12-5 and TRBJ2-5; TRBD1 or TRBD2 may be the D gene (5 bases each). The CDR3 extends over 14 amino acids. V was cut by 4 bases and J by 3 bases, with 12 bases left in between. The germline CDR1 and CDR2 sequences are LGHNT and FRNRAP. CDR3 nucleotides: TGTGCTAGTGGTTACCGGGACGGAAAAGAGACCCAGTACTTC. It encodes CASGYRDGKETQYF.

V usage is TRBV4-1 and J usage is TRBJ1-2; 10 bases align to TRBD1. J was trimmed by 4 bases and V by 4 bases; bases with no gene match: 6. This CDR3 has 15 amino acids. The germline CDR1 and CDR2 sequences are MGHRA and YSYEKL. This CDR3 is CASSPGTGESYGYTF. DNA of the CDR3: TGCGCCAGCAGCCCCGGGACAGGGGAAAGCTATGGCTACACCTTC.

In this sample, this clonotype turned up many times. The rearrangement joins TRBV7-2 to TRBJ2-3; D ambiguous. The CDR3 covers 14 residues. Germline values: CDR1 SGHTA, CDR2 FQGNSA. Trimming removed 0 bases at V and 5 bases at J, with 9 bases between. The CDR3 DNA follows: TGTGCCAGCAGCTTAGCAAGGCTTGGAGATACGCAGTATTTT. The encoded protein is CASSLARLGDTQYF. The entire variable domain, with the rest obtained from reference TRBV7-2 and TRBJ2-3, is as follows: GAGVSQSPSNKVTEKGKDVELRCDPISGHTALYWYRQSLGQGLEFLIYFQGNSAPDKSGLPSDRFSAERTGGSVSTLTIQRTQQEDSAVYLCASSLARLGDTQYFGPGTRLTVL.

The table lists this clonotype with a few counts. The chain recombines TRBV2 with TRBJ1-4; D unresolved. The V gene's germline CDR1 is SNHLY and CDR2 FYNNEI. CDR3 size: 15 residues. The ends were cut back, 1 base at V and 0 bases at J, with 6 bases in the middle. CDR3: CASSEDRSTNEKLFF. The CDR3 DNA is TGTGCCAGCAGTGAAGACCGTTCAACTAATGAAAAACTGTTTTTT.

The V call is TRBV5-1, the J call TRBJ2-2; no clear D gene. V shed 3 bases and J shed 7 bases, with 7 bases lying between them. The CDR3 is made up of 12 amino acids. Germline CDR1 SGHRS, CDR2 YFSETQ. Here the CDR3 DNA reads TGCGCCAGCAGCTCCGGAAACGGGGAGCTGTTTTTT. Translation: CASSSGNGELFF.

This clonotype has only a few counts. The rearrangement joins TRBV10-1 to TRBJ2-3; D might be TRBD2 (5 bases). Germline values: CDR1 WNHNN, CDR2 SYGVQD (reference sequence). V was trimmed by 3 bases and J by 0 bases, leaving 10 bases between them. The CDR3 loop spans 15 amino acids. The CDR3 loop is CASSDGVGSTDTQYF. CDR3 nucleotide sequence: TGCGCCAGCAGTGACGGGGTCGGGAGCACAGATACGCAGTATTTT.

The sample holds many counts of this clonotype. This chain joins TRBV2 and TRBJ2-5; TRBD2 matches at 14 bases. CDR3 size: 16 residues. CDR1 SNHLY and CDR2 FYNNEI come from the germline V gene. J gave up 5 bases and V 7 bases, and 9 bases lay outside the gene matches. CDR3 coding DNA: TGTGCCAGCATCCCGGGACTAGCGGGAGATTGGGAGACCCAGTACTTC. It is translated as CASIPGLAGDWETQYF.

This clonotype came up a few times. The chain carries TRBV5-1 and TRBJ1-3; a weak D match, TRBD1 (6 bases). Germline V gene data show CDR1 as SGHRS and CDR2 as YFSETQ. There are 15 residues in the CDR3. V shed 5 bases and J shed 0 bases, with 12 bases lying between them. The CDR3 nucleotides read TGCGCCAGCAGGGGCGACAGGAGCTCTGGAAACACCATATATTTT. As protein: CASRGDRSSGNTIYF.

This clonotype showed up many times. Here the CDR3 reads CAIRRTSSYEQYF. CDR3 coding DNA: TGTGCCATTCGGAGGACTAGCTCCTACGAGCAGTACTTC. This chain uses TRBV6-1 with TRBJ2-7; TRBD2 agrees at 7 bases. V was pared by 10 bases and J by 0 bases, with 6 bases of the junction left unmatched. Germline CDR1 and CDR2: MNHNS and SASEGT. The CDR3 extends over 13 amino acids.

The sample holds many counts of this clonotype. The chain has TRBV11-2 and TRBJ2-7; the D call may be TRBD1 or TRBD2 (5 bases each). Germline CDR1 is SGHAT and CDR2 is FQNNGV. This CDR3 has 14 residues. V was cut by 4 bases and J by 7 bases, with 17 bases left in between. This CDR3 reads CASSSKPGPGEQYF. CDR3 sequence (DNA): TGTGCCAGCAGCTCAAAGCCGGGGCCCGGGGAGCAGTACTTC.

This clonotype was detected only a few times. The chain is built from TRBV18 and TRBJ1-3; weak D call: TRBD1 (6 bases). CDR3 length equals 16 residues. Deletions cut 0 bases from V and 4 bases from J, with 13 bases between. CDR1 is KGHSH, CDR2 LQKENI, per germline. The CDR3 bases are TGTGCCAGCTCACCACCTAACAGGGTTTACGGAAACACCATATATTTT. Protein product: CASSPPNRVYGNTIYF.

The chain employs TRBV10-3 and TRBJ2-6; 12 positions agree with TRBD1. V shed 7 bases, J shed 2 bases, and the junction held 3 bases outside the gene matches. Germline CDR1 reads ENHRY; CDR2 reads SYGVKD. The CDR3 has 16 amino acids. The CDR3 region is CAIKGQGAAGANVLTF. CDR3 DNA: TGTGCCATCAAGGGACAGGGGGCGGCTGGGGCCAACGTCCTGACTTTC.

This clonotype appeared many times. This chain links TRBV11-3 with TRBJ2-7, with D perhaps matching TRBD1 (5 bases). The CDR3 totals 12 residues. Looked up from germline, CDR1 is SGHNT and CDR2 is YENEEA. V dropped 5 bases and J dropped 3 bases, with 8 bases sitting between them. CDR3 nucleotides: TGTGCCAGCAGCACTGACAGCTACGAGCAGTACTTC. It encodes CASSTDSYEQYF. Using reference TRBV11-3 and TRBJ2-7 for the parts outside the CDR3, the full variable domain is EAGVVQSPRYKIIEKKQPVAFWCNPISGHNTLYWYLQNLGQGPELLIRYENEEAVDDSQLPKDRFSAERLKGVDSTLKIQPAELGDSAVYLCASSTDSYEQYFGPGTRLTVT.

This clonotype was seen ten or more times. The rearrangement links TRBV4-1 to TRBJ2-7, with TRBD1 as a possible D gene (5 bases). The CDR3 length is 13 residues. Per germline, CDR1 MGHRA and CDR2 YSYEKL. V was shortened by 0 bases and J by 6 bases, with 9 bases between the two germline ends. The CDR3 bases are TGCGCCAGCAGCCAAGAGAGACAGAGCGAGCAGTACTTC. Protein product: CASSQERQSEQYF.

CDR3 coding DNA: TGTGCCAGCAGTGAAGTAGTGTCAGATACGCAGTATTTT. This translates into CASSEVVSDTQYF. The V call is TRBV6-1, the J call TRBJ2-3; D gene unclear. CDR3 length: 13 amino acids. The germline gives CDR1 MNHNS, CDR2 SASEGT. V was trimmed by 1 base and J by 4 bases, leaving 6 bases between them.

A few counts support this clonotype. The chain combines TRBV6-5 with TRBJ2-7, with 9 bases fitting TRBD1. CDR3 length equals 16 residues. CDR1 is MNHEY and CDR2 is SVGAGI in the germline V gene. Trimming took 1 base from V and 7 from J; bases not matched to a gene: 11. CDR3 residues: CASSYYQPGQGWEQYF. The CDR3 DNA sequence: TGTGCCAGCAGTTACTATCAGCCCGGACAGGGGTGGGAGCAGTACTTC.

On this clonotype: A much larger clone lies a single base off, so this may be a read error. The CDR3 DNA reads as TGTGCCAGCAATCTAGCGGGACCTAACACCGGGGAGCTGTTTTTT. Translating gives CASNLAGPNTGELFF. The chain is built from TRBV28 and TRBJ2-2; 9 bases are a match to TRBD2. Germline V gene sequence: CDR1 MDHEN, CDR2 SYDVKM. This CDR3 is built from 15 residues. V shed 7 bases and J 2 bases; nucleotides not matched to a gene: 5.

This clonotype appeared a few times. The V and J genes are TRBV12-3 or TRBV12-4 and TRBJ2-5; 10 bases map to TRBD2. The trim removed 7 bases at V and 2 bases at J, leaving 10 bases unmatched. The CDR3 consists of 16 residues. The CDR3, as DNA: TGTGCCAGCACCGCCCCCGGACTAGCGGATCAAGAGACCCAGTACTTC. This encodes CASTAPGLADQETQYF.

This clonotype appeared many times. The chain has TRBV27 and TRBJ2-1; D is unclear. V was clipped by 7 bases and J by 5 bases, with 15 bases between them. The CDR3 totals 14 residues. The germline V gene has CDR1 MNHEY and CDR2 SMNVEV (reference sequence). CDR3 in amino acids: CASTLRSSNNEQFF. CDR3 in DNA: TGTGCCAGCACCCTGCGGAGTAGCAACAATGAGCAGTTCTTC.